A selection of T cell receptor beta chains follows, all from one sample in a study of Ad26.COV2.S vaccination and SARS-CoV-2 variants. The assay was immunoSEQ multiplex PCR, and TCRdb's table has in-frame clones only and misses some. In the table there are about 350,000 clones, 85% to 90% of which are singletons. Sequenced material: peripheral blood, taken in a trial of Ad26.COV2.S vaccine versus placebo. These receptor sequences come from a person aged 18-60 years who received the Ad26.COV2.S COVID-19 vaccine or a placebo. The CDR3 runs from the conserved cysteine through the conserved F or W. Rows may omit the clone size; those that give it use once, few, many or a size class.

J gene: TRBJ1-1
V gene: TRBV4-1
clone size: -
CDR3 protein: CASSQGRGQKGEAFF

J gene: TRBJ2-1
V gene: TRBV7-9
clone size: -
CDR3 protein: CASSPPVGPGGSNEQFF

J gene: TRBJ2-7
V gene: TRBV5-1
clone size: -
CDR3 protein: CASSFTSGGPHEQYF

J gene: TRBJ2-1
V gene: TRBV20-1
clone size: -
CDR3 protein: CSASSASGDYNEQFF

J gene: TRBJ1-2
V gene: TRBV2
clone size: -
CDR3 protein: CASSESRAGLPYGYTF

J gene: TRBJ2-5
V gene: TRBV6-1
clone size: -
CDR3 protein: CASSEGSGLYQETQYF

J gene: TRBJ1-3
V gene: TRBV4-2
clone size: -
CDR3 protein: CASSQGVGFSGNTIYF

J gene: TRBJ1-1
V gene: TRBV5-5
clone size: -
CDR3 protein: CASSLGQGMNTEAFF

J gene: TRBJ2-1
V gene: TRBV24-1
clone size: -
CDR3 protein: CATSDPGQGNEQFF

J gene: TRBJ2-7
V gene: TRBV11-3
clone size: -
CDR3 protein: CASLRGAQYF

J gene: TRBJ1-2
V gene: TRBV6-5
clone size: -
CDR3 protein: CASSNYRGNYGYTF

J gene: TRBJ2-1
V gene: TRBV5-1
clone size: once
CDR3 protein: CASSLIGSPGTSVHEQFF

J gene: TRBJ2-3
V gene: TRBV6-5
clone size: -
CDR3 protein: CASSRLGGSTDTQYF

J gene: TRBJ1-3
V gene: TRBV6-1
clone size: -
CDR3 protein: CASSEARPGMARSGNTIYF

J gene: TRBJ1-2
V gene: TRBV6-6
clone size: -
CDR3 protein: CASSYSENYGYTF

J gene: TRBJ2-5
V gene: TRBV6-2/TRBV6-3
clone size: -
CDR3 protein: CASSTAQETQYF

J gene: TRBJ2-1
V gene: TRBV5-6
clone size: once
CDR3 protein: CASSLYSGPSGNEQFF

J gene: TRBJ2-1
V gene: TRBV7-9
clone size: -
CDR3 protein: CASSRKDSYNEQFF

J gene: TRBJ1-2
V gene: TRBV9
clone size: -
CDR3 protein: CASSGSHLYGYTF

J gene: TRBJ2-3
V gene: TRBV5-5
clone size: -
CDR3 protein: CASSLYRERTDTQYF

J gene: TRBJ1-6
V gene: TRBV7-2
clone size: -
CDR3 protein: CASSLATAESTPLHF

J gene: TRBJ1-2
V gene: TRBV13
clone size: -
CDR3 protein: CASSRGTDYGYTF

J gene: TRBJ1-1
V gene: TRBV29-1
clone size: -
CDR3 protein: CSANPSWGTEAFF

J gene: TRBJ2-1
V gene: TRBV10-3
clone size: -
CDR3 protein: CAISDDLGHEQFF

J gene: TRBJ2-3
V gene: TRBV9
clone size: -
CDR3 protein: CASSTGPGDTQYF